These 8 T cell receptor beta chains were all obtained from the same sample, sequenced in a study of T cell clones after liver transplantation. Data came from immunoSEQ multiplex PCR; TCRdb stores just in-frame clones and leaves some out. Of roughly 70,000 clones in the sample, approximately 80% were seen once. The starting material was CD4+ T cells from blood, obtained before liver transplant. The receptors were gathered from a human donor who received a liver transplant.

Written as DNA, the CDR3 is TGTGCCAGCAGTTATGGGACAACTGGGGCCAACGTCCTGACTTTC. It specifies CASSYGTTGANVLTF. The genes are TRBV28 and TRBJ2-6, with D possibly TRBD1 on 6 matching bases. Between the trimmed V and J ends, which lost 4 bases and 2 bases, there was a span of 9 bases. The CDR3 has 15 amino acids. Germline CDR1 reads MDHEN; CDR2 reads SYDVKM. The entire variable domain, with the rest obtained from reference TRBV28 and TRBJ2-6, is as follows: DVKVTQSSRYLVKRTGEKVFLECVQDMDHENMFWYRQDPGLGLRLIYFSYDVKMKEKGDIPEGYSVSREKKERFSLILESASTNQTSMYLCASSYGTTGANVLTFGAGSRLTVL.

The chain is built from TRBV4-3 and TRBJ2-5, with D perhaps TRBD1 or TRBD2 (5 bases each). The CDR3 has 16 amino acids. Trimming pared 0 bases from V and 7 bases from J, leaving 18 bases between. The germline V gene has CDR1 LGHNA and CDR2 YSLEER. The CDR3 loop is CASSQDLTGAVGTQYF. In DNA, the CDR3 is TGCGCCAGCAGCCAAGATTTAACCGGGGCGGTTGGGACCCAGTACTTC.

The chain couples TRBV6-4 to TRBJ1-4; tentative D call: TRBD1 (5 bases). In germline, CDR1 is MRHNA, CDR2 SNTAGT. Trimming stripped 0 bases from V and 4 bases from J, with 9 bases between. The CDR3 runs 15 residues. The CDR3 loop is CASSDSSGGNEKLFF. CDR3 DNA sequence: TGTGCCAGCAGTGACTCATCCGGGGGTAATGAAAAACTGTTTTTT.

This clone was seen only once. The same CDR3 is also encoded by other DNA sequences in this sample. V usage is TRBV5-1 and J usage is TRBJ2-3, with D unresolved. Per the germline V gene, CDR1 is SGHRS and CDR2 is YFSETQ. V was cut by 0 bases and J by 6 bases, with 2 bases left in between. CDR3 length: 11 amino acids. CDR3 nucleotides: TGCGCCAGCAGCTTGGAGGATACGCAGTATTTT. Its protein product is CASSLEDTQYF. The full variable domain, rest sourced from reference TRBV5-1 and TRBJ2-3, is KAGVTQTPRYLIKTRGQQVTLSCSPISGHRSVSWYQQTPGQGLQFLFEYFSETQRNKGNFPGRFSGRQFSNSRSEMNVSTLELGDSALYLCASSLEDTQYFGPGTRLTVL.

This clone has more than one count but fewer than ten. The chain recombines TRBV11-2 with TRBJ1-3; no clear D. The germline V gene encodes CDR1 SGHAT and CDR2 FQNNGV. The V end lost 5 bases, the J end lost 0 bases, and 8 bases lay between the germline ends. CDR3 length: 14 residues. CDR3 coding DNA: TGTGCCAGCAGCCCGGGTTTCTCTGGAAACACCATATATTTT. Residues: CASSPGFSGNTIYF.

The chain couples TRBV7-9 to TRBJ1-4, with 9 bases fitting TRBD1. Trimming took 0 bases from V and 8 from J; bases not matched to a gene: 1. Germline V gene data show CDR1 as SEHNR and CDR2 as FQNEAQ (reference sequence). The CDR3 totals 14 residues. CDR3 region: CASSLADRGEKLFF. CDR3 nucleotides: TGTGCCAGCAGCTTAGCCGACAGGGGGGAAAAACTGTTTTTT.

The chain has TRBV13 and TRBJ2-3, with TRBD2 matching 8 bases. V shed 5 bases and J 0 bases; nucleotides not matched to a gene: 4. The germline V gene encodes CDR1 PRHDT and CDR2 FYEKMQ (reference sequence). CDR3 length equals 15 residues. The CDR3 spells CASSLRTSSTDTQYF. In DNA, the CDR3 is TGTGCCAGCAGCCTCAGGACTAGCAGCACAGATACGCAGTATTTT.

The V gene is TRBV18, the J gene TRBJ2-1, with 7 bases lining up with TRBD2. The CDR3 runs 18 residues. Germline CDR1 is KGHSH and CDR2 is LQKENI. Losses at the gene ends were 3 bases for V and 0 bases for J; bases not matched to a gene: 11. In nucleotides, the CDR3 is TGTGCCAGCTCACCCCAGGTGGGGAGCGGGAACTCCTACAATGAGCAGTTCTTC. This encodes CASSPQVGSGNSYNEQFF.